The 5 T cell receptor beta chains below all came from one sample that was sequenced in a study of T cell responses to AZD1222 COVID-19 vaccine. Using immunoSEQ multiplex PCR, the repertoire was profiled, and TCRdb retains in-frame clones only, with some absent. The repertoire holds over 50,000 clones, with roughly nine tenths as singletons. The sequenced sample was peripheral blood, obtained 28 days after the second AZD1222 dose. The receptor set was obtained from an adult who received the AZD1222 COVID-19 vaccine.

V usage is TRBV7-2 and J usage is TRBJ2-5; D is ambiguous. Germline CDR1 SGHTA, CDR2 FQGNSA. The CDR3 spans 15 residues. V was trimmed by 5 bases and J by 1 base, leaving 14 bases between them. CDR3 nucleotide sequence: TGTGCCAGCAGCCCCAGATTTGTCACCCAAGAGACCCAGTACTTC. Translated: CASSPRFVTQETQYF.

This chain links TRBV2 with TRBJ1-1; the D is unclear. CDR1 and CDR2 (germline): SNHLY, FYNNEI. V shed 2 bases and J shed 1 base, with 8 bases lying between them. The CDR3 sequence is 14 residues long. For the CDR3, the DNA is TGTGCCAGCAGTGAATCCTTGAGGAACACTGAAGCTTTCTTT. Residues: CASSESLRNTEAFF.

The table lists this clone with a count of one. V and J are TRBV5-1 and TRBJ2-1; 13 bases agree with TRBD2. This CDR3 has 16 residues. Germline CDR1 is SGHRS and CDR2 is YFSETQ. The junction had 4 bases not matched to a gene; V was cut back by 0 bases and J by 7 bases. CDR3 nucleotide sequence: TGCGCCAGCAGCTTGGGAGGGACTAGCGGGAATAATGAGCAGTTCTTC. This encodes CASSLGGTSGNNEQFF.

This chain connects TRBV5-1 to TRBJ2-5, with D unresolved. Trimming left V 3 bases short and J 0 bases short, with 6 bases between. From germline, CDR1 is SGHRS and CDR2 YFSETQ. This CDR3 region has 13 residues. CDR3 sequence: CASSSPYQETQYF. CDR3 sequence (DNA): TGCGCCAGCAGCTCACCGTACCAAGAGACCCAGTACTTC.

The chain joins TRBV19 to TRBJ2-5; D gene ambiguous. There are 15 residues in the CDR3. V lost 4 bases and J lost 1, with 13 bases in between. The germline gives CDR1 LNHDA, CDR2 SQIVND (reference sequence). Here the CDR3 reads CASSTPEPGQETQYF. CDR3 bases: TGTGCCAGTAGTACCCCCGAACCGGGCCAAGAGACCCAGTACTTC. Based on the CDR3 plus reference TRBV19 and TRBJ2-5, the full variable domain is DGGITQSPKYLFRKEGQNVTLSCEQNLNHDAMYWYRQDPGQGLRLIYYSQIVNDFQKGDIAEGYSVSREKKESFPLTVTSAQKNPTAFYLCASSTPEPGQETQYFGPGTRLLVL.